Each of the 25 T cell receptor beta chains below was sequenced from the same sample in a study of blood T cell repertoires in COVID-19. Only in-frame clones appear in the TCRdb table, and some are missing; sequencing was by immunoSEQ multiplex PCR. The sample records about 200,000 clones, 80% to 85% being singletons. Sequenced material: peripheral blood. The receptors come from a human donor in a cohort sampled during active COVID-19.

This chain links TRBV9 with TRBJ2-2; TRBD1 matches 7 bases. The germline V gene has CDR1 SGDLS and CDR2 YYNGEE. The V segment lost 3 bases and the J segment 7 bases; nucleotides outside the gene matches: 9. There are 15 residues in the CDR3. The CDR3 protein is CASSGQGRRGGELFF. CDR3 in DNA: TGTGCCAGCAGCGGACAGGGTAGAAGGGGCGGGGAGCTGTTTTTT.

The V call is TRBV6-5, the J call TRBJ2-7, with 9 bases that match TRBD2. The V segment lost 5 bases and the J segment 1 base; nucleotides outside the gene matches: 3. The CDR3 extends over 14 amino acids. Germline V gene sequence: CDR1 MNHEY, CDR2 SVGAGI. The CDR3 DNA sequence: TGTGCCAGCAGTAGACTAGCGGTTTCCTACGAGCAGTACTTC. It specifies CASSRLAVSYEQYF.

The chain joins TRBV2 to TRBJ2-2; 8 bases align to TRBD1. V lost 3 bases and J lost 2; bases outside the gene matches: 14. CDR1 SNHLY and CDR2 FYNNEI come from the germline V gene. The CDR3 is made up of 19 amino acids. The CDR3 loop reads CASSDVVSLRGLNTGELFF. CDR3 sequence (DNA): TGTGCCAGCAGTGATGTGGTTTCCCTCAGGGGGCTCAACACCGGGGAGCTGTTTTTT.

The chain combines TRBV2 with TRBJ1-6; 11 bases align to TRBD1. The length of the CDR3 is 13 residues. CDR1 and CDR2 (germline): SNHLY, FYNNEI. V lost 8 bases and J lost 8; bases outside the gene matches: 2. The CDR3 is CASGGQGDSPLHF. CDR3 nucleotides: TGTGCCAGCGGGGGACAGGGGGATTCACCCCTCCACTTT.

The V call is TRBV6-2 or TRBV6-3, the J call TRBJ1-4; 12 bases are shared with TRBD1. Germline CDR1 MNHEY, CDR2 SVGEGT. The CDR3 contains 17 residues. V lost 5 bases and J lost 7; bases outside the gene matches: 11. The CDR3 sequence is CASSRPGQGAPGEKLFF. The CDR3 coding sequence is TGTGCCAGCAGTCGGCCGGGACAGGGGGCGCCAGGTGAAAAACTGTTTTTT.

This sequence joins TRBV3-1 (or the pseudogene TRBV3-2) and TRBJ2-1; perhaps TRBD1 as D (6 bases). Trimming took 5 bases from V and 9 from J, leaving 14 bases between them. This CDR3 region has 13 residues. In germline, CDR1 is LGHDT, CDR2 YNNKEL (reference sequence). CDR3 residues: CASSGIRGSEQFF. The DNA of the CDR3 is TGTGCCAGCAGCGGGATAAGGGGGAGTGAGCAGTTCTTC.

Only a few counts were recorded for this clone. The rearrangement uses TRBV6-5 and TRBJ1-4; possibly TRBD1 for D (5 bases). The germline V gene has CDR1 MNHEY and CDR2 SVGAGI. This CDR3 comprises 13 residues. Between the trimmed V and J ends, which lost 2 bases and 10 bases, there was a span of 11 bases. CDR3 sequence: CASSYGRGGKLFF. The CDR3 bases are TGTGCCAGCAGTTACGGTAGGGGCGGAAAACTGTTTTTT.

The DNA for the CDR3 is TGTGCCATCAGTGATTCAGGGAAAAGCTCCTACGAGCAGTACTTC. This gives the protein CAISDSGKSSYEQYF. This sequence joins TRBV10-3 and TRBJ2-7; D may be TRBD1 (5 bases). CDR3 length: 15 residues. The germline V gene has CDR1 ENHRY and CDR2 SYGVKD. Trimming pared 3 bases from V and 0 bases from J, leaving 12 bases between.

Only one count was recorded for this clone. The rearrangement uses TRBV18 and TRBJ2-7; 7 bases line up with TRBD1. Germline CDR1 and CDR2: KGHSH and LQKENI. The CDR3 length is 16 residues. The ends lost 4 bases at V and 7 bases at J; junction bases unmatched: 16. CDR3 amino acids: CASSLTPGQSTLEQYF. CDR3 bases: TGTGCCAGCTCACTCACACCGGGACAGTCTACGTTGGAGCAGTACTTC.

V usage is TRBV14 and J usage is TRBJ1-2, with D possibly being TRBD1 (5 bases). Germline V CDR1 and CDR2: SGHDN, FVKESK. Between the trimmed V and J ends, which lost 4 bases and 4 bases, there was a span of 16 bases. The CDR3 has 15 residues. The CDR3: CASSRPGLALYGYTF. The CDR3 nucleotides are TGTGCCAGCAGCCGACCAGGGTTAGCCCTCTATGGCTACACCTTC.

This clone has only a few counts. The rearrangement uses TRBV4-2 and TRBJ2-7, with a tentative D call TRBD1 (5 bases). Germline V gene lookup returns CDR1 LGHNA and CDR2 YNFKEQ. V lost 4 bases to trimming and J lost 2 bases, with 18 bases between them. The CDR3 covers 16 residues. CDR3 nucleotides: TGTGCCAGCAGCCGCCAAAATTCTCTAGGGGCCTACGAGCAGTACTTC. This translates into CASSRQNSLGAYEQYF.

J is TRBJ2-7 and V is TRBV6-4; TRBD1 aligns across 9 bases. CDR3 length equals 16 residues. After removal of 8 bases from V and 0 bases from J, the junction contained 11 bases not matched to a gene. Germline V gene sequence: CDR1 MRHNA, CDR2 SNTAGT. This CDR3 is CASVGTDRGSSYEQYF. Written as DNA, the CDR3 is TGTGCCAGCGTGGGGACTGACAGGGGGTCCTCCTACGAGCAGTACTTC.

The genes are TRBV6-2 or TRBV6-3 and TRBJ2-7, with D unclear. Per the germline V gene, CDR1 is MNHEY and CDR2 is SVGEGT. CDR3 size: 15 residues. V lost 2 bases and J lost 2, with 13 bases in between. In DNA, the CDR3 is TGTGCCAGCAGTTACAGAGAGTCCATACCCTACGAGCAGTACTTC. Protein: CASSYRESIPYEQYF.

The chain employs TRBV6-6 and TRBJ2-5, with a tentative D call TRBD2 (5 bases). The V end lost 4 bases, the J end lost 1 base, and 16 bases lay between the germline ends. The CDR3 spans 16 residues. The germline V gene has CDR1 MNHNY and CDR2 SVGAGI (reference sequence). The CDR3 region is CASSSVHRGFQETQYF. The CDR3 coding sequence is TGTGCCAGCAGTTCCGTCCACCGGGGTTTCCAAGAGACCCAGTACTTC.

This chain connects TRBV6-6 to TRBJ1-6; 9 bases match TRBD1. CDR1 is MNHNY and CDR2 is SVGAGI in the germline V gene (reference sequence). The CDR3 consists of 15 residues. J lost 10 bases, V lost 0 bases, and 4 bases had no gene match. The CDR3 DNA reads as TGTGCCAGCAGTTACTCGGGACAGGGAGGCTCACCCCTCCACTTT. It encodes CASSYSGQGGSPLHF.

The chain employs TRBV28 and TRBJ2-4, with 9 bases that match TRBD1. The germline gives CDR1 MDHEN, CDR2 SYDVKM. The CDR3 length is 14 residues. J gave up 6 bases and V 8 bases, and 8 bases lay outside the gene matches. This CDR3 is CASEEQGAGNIQYF. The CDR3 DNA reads TGTGCCAGCGAGGAACAGGGGGCGGGAAACATTCAGTACTTC.

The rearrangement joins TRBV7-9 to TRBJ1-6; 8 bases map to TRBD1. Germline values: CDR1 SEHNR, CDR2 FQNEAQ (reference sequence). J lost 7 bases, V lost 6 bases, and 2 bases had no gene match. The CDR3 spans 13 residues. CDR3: CASRDRENSPLHF. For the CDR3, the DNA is TGTGCCAGCAGGGACAGGGAAAATTCACCCCTCCACTTT. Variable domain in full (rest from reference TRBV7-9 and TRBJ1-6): DTGVSQNPRHKITKRGQNVTFRCDPISEHNRLYWYRQTLGQGPEFLTYFQNEAQLEKSRLLSDRFSAERPKGSFSTLEIQRTEQGDSAMYLCASRDRENSPLHFGNGTRLTVT.

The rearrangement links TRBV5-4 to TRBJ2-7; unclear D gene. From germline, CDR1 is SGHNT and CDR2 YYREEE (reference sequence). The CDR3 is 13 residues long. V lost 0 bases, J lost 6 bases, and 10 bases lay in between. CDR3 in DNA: TGTGCCAGCAGCTTGGACTCTCCCCTCGAGCAGTACTTC. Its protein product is CASSLDSPLEQYF.

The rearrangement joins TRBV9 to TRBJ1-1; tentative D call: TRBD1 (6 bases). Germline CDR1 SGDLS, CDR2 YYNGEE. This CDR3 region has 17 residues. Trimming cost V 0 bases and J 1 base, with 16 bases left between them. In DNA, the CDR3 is TGTGCCAGCAGCGTAGAAACAGGGAACTATAGGAACACTGAAGCTTTCTTT. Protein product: CASSVETGNYRNTEAFF. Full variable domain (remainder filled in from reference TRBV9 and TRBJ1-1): DSGVTQTPKHLITATGQRVTLRCSPRSGDLSVYWYQQSLDQGLQFLIQYYNGEERAKGNILERFSAQQFPDLHSELNLSSLELGDSALYFCASSVETGNYRNTEAFFGQGTRLTVV.

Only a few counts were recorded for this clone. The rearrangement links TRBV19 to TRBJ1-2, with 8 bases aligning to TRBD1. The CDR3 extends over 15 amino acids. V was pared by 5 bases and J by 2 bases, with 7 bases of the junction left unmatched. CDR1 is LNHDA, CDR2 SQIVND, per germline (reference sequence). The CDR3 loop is CASSSDRGINYGYTF. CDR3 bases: TGTGCCAGTAGTTCAGACAGGGGTATAAACTATGGCTACACCTTC.

CDR3 nucleotides: TGTGCCAGCAGTGAACACTACAATGAGCAGTTCTTC. This gives the protein CASSEHYNEQFF. This chain joins TRBV2 and TRBJ2-1; D gene unclear. V was pared by 2 bases and J by 3 bases, with 2 bases between. The CDR3 extends over 12 amino acids. Germline-derived CDR1 and CDR2 are SNHLY and FYNNEI.

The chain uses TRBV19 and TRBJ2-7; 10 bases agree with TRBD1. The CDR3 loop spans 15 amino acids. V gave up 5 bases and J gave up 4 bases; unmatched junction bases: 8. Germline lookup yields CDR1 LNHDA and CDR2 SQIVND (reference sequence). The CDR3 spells CASSFRQGAVYEQYF. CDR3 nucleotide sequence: TGTGCCAGTAGTTTCCGACAGGGGGCTGTTTACGAGCAGTACTTC.

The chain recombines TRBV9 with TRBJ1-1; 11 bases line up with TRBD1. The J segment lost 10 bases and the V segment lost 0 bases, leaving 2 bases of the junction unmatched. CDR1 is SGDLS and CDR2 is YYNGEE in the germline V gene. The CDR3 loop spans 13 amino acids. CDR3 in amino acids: CASSVAGTGGAFF. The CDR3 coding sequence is TGTGCCAGCAGCGTAGCTGGGACAGGGGGAGCTTTCTTT.

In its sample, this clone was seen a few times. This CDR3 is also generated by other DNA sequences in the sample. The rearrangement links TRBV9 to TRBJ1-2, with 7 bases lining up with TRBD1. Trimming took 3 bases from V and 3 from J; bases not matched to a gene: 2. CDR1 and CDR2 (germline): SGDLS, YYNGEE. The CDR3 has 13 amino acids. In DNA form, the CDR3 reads TGTGCCAGCAGCGCAGGACAGGACTATGGCTACACCTTC. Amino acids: CASSAGQDYGYTF.

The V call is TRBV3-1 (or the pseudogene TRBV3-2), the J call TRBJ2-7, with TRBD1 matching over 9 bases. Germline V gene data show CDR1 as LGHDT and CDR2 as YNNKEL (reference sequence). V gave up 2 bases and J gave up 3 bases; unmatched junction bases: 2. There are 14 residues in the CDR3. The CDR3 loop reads CASSQRDRDYEQYF. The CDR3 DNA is TGTGCCAGCAGCCAAAGGGACAGGGACTACGAGCAGTACTTC.